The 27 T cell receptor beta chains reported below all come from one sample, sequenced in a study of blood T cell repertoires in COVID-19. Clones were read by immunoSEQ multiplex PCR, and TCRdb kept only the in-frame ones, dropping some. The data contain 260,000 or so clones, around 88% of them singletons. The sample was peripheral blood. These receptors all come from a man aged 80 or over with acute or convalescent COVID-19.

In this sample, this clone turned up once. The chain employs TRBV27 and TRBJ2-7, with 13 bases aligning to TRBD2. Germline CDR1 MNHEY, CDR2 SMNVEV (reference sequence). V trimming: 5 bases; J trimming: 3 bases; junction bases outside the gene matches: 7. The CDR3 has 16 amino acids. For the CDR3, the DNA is TGTGCCAGCAGTACGAGGACTAGCGGGAGAATCTACGAGCAGTACTTC. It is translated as CASSTRTSGRIYEQYF.

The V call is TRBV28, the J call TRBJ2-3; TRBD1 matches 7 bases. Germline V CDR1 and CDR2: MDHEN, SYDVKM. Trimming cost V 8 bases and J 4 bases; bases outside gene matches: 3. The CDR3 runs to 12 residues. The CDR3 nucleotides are TGTGCCAGCCAAGGGGGCGCAGATACGCAGTATTTT. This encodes CASQGGADTQYF.

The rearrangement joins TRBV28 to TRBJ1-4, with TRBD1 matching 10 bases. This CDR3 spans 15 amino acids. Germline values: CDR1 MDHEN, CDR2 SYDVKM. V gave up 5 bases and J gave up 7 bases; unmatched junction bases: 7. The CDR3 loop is CASSRPGTGAEKLFF. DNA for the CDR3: TGTGCCAGCAGTAGGCCCGGGACAGGGGCTGAAAAACTGTTTTTT.

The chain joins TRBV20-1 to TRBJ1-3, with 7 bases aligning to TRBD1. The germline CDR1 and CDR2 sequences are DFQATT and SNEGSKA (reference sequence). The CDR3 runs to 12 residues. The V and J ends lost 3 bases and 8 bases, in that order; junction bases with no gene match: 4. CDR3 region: CSASRQGDTIYF. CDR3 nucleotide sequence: TGCAGTGCTAGTAGACAGGGAGACACCATATATTTT.

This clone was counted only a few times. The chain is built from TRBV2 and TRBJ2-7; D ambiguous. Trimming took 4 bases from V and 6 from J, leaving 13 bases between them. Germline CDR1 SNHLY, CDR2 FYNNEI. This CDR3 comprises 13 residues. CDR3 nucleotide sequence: TGTGCCAGCAGTGGAGGCCCTTCCCGCGAGCAGTACTTC. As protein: CASSGGPSREQYF.

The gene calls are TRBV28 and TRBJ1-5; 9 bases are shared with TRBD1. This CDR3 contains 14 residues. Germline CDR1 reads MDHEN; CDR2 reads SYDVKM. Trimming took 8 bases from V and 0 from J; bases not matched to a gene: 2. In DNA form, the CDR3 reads TGTGCCAGCCTGGACAGGGGTAGCAATCAGCCCCAGCATTTT. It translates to CASLDRGSNQPQHF.

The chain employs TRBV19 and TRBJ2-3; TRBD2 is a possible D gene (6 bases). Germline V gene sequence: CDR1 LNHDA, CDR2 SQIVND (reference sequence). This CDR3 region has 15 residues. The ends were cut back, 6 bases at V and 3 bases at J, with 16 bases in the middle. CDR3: CASSPRDRGTDTQYF. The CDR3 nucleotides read TGTGCCAGTAGCCCCCGGGACCGGGGGACAGATACGCAGTATTTT.

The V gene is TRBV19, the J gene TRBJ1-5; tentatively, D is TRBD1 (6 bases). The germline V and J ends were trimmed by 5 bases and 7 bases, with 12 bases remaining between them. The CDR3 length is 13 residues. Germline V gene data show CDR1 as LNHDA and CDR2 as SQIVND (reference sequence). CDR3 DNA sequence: TGTGCCAGTAGTCCCAGGGGTGGGCAGCCCCAGCATTTT. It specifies CASSPRGGQPQHF.

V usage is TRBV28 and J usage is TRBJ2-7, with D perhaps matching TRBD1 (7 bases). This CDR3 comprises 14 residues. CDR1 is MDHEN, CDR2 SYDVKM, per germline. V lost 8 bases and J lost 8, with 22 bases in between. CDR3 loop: CASRRSGGGWQQYF. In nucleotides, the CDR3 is TGTGCCAGCCGGCGCTCAGGGGGAGGTTGGCAGCAGTACTTC.

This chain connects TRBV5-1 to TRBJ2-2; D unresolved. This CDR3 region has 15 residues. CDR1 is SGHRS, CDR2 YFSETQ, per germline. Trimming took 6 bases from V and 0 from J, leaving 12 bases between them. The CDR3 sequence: CASTLGGANTGELFF. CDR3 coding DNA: TGCGCCAGCACCCTTGGCGGCGCGAACACCGGGGAGCTGTTTTTT.

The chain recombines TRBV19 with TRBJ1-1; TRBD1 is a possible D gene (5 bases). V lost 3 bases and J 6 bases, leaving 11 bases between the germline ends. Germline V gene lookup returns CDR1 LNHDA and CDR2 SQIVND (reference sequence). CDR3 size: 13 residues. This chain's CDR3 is CASSIPSGAEAFF. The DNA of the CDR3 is TGTGCCAGTAGTATCCCTTCGGGGGCTGAAGCTTTCTTT.

The CDR3 DNA is TGTGCCAGCAGTTACTCGACAGGGAATGAGCAGTTCTTC. Protein: CASSYSTGNEQFF. The chain employs TRBV6-2 or TRBV6-3 and TRBJ2-1; TRBD1 matches 7 bases. V was clipped by 0 bases and J by 7 bases; unmatched bases: 0. The CDR3 loop spans 13 amino acids. Germline CDR1 and CDR2: MNHEY and SVGEGT.

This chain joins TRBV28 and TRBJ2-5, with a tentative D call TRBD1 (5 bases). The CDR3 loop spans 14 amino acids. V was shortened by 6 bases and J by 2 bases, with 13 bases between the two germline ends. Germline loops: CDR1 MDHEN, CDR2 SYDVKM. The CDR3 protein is CASSPTGDQETQYF. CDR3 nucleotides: TGTGCCAGCAGCCCCACAGGAGATCAAGAGACCCAGTACTTC.

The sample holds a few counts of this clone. In DNA form, the CDR3 reads TGTGCCAGCAGCCAAGACGCCGGGGAGCTGTTTTTT. Protein product: CASSQDAGELFF. The chain employs TRBV3-1 (or the pseudogene TRBV3-2) and TRBJ2-2; D ambiguous. Per germline, CDR1 LGHDT and CDR2 YNNKEL (reference sequence). The V end was cut by 0 bases, the J end by 6 bases, with 2 bases between. This CDR3 contains 12 residues.

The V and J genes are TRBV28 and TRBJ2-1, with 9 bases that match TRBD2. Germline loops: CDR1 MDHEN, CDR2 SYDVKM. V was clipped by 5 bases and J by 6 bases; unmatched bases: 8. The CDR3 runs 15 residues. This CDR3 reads CASSVTSGRTNEQFF. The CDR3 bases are TGTGCCAGCAGTGTAACTAGCGGGCGGACCAATGAGCAGTTCTTC.

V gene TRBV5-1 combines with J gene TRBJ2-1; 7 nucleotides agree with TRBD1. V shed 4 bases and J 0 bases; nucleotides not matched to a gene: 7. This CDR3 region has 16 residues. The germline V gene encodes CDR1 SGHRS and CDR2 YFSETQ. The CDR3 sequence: CASSPRDRSSYNEQFF. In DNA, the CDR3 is TGCGCCAGCAGCCCCAGGGACAGAAGCTCCTACAATGAGCAGTTCTTC.

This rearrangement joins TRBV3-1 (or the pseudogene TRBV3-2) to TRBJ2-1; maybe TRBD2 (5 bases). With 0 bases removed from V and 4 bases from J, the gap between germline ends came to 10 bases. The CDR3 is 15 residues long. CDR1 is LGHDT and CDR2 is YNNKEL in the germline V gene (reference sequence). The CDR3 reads CASSQERVPYNEQFF. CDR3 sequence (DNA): TGTGCCAGCAGCCAAGAGCGGGTCCCGTACAATGAGCAGTTCTTC.

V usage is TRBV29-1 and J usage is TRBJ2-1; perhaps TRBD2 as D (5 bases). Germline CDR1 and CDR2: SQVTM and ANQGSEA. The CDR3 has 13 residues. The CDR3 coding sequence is TGCAGTACGGTGGGGTGGACTTACAATGAGCAGTTCTTC. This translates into CSTVGWTYNEQFF.

In DNA, the CDR3 is TGTGCCAGCAGCTCGGGACTAGTGATGGGGGCAGATACGCAGTATTTT. It translates to CASSSGLVMGADTQYF. The chain links TRBV7-3 to TRBJ2-3, with TRBD2 identical over 8 bases. In germline, CDR1 is SGHTA, CDR2 FQGTGA. J gave up 4 bases and V 4 bases, and 10 bases lay outside the gene matches. CDR3 length: 16 residues.

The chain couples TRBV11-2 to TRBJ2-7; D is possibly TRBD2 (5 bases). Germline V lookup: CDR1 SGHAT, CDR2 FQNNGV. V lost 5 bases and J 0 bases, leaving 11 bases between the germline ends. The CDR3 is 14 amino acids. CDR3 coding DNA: TGTGCCAGCAGCCGTATGGGGAGCTCCTACGAGCAGTACTTC. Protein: CASSRMGSSYEQYF.

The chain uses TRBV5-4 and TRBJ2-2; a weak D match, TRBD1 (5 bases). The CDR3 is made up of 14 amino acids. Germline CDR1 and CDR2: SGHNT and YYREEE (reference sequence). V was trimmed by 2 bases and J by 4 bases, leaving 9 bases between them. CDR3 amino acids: CASSLDSLTGELFF. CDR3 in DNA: TGTGCCAGCAGCTTAGACAGCCTCACCGGGGAGCTGTTTTTT.

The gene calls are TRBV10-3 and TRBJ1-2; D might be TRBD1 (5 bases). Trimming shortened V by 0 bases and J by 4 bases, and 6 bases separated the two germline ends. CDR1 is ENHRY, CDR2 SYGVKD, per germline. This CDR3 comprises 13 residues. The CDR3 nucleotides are TGTGCCATCAGTGAGTCCGACAGCTATGGCTACACCTTC. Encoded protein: CAISESDSYGYTF.

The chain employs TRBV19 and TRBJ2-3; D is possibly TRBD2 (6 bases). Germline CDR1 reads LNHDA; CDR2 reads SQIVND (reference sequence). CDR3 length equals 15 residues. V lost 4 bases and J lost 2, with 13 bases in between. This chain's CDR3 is CASSTSSDLTDTQYF. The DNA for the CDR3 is TGTGCCAGTAGTACCTCTAGCGACCTCACAGATACGCAGTATTTT.

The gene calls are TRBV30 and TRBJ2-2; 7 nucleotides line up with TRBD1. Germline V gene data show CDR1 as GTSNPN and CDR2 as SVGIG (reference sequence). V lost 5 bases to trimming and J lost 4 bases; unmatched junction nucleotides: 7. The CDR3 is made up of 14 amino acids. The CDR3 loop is CAWGRTGGTGELFF. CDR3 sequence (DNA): TGTGCCTGGGGCCGGACAGGAGGCACCGGGGAGCTGTTTTTT.

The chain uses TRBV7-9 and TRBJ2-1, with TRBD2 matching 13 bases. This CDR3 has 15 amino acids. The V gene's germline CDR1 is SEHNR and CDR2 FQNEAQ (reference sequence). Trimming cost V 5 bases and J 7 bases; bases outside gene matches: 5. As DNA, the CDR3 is TGTGCCAGCAGCCTTTGGACTAGCGGGAGAAATGAGCAGTTCTTC. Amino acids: CASSLWTSGRNEQFF.

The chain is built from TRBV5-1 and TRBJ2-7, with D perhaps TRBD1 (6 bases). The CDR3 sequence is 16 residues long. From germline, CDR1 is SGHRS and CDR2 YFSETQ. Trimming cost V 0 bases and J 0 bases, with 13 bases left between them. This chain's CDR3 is CASSLEWGRGSYEQYF. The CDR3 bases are TGCGCCAGCAGCTTGGAATGGGGCAGGGGCTCCTACGAGCAGTACTTC.

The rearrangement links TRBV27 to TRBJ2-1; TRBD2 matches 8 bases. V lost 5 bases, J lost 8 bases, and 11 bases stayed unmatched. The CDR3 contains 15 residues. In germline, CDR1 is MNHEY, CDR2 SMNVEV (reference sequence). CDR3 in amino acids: CASSPPQREMYEQFF. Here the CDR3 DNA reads TGTGCCAGCAGTCCCCCGCAGCGGGAGATGTATGAGCAGTTCTTC.